The sequence of this T cell receptor (beta chain) was determined in a study of blood T cell repertoires in COVID-19. The germline gives CDR1 SGHKS, CDR2 YYEKEE (reference sequence). Between the trimmed V and J ends, which lost 0 bases and 5 bases, there was a span of 11 bases. There are 15 residues in the CDR3. As processed by the authors: Cell counts per sample came from amplifying reference gene primers. Produced via immunoSEQ multiplex PCR; TCRdb's table is partial and in-frame only. V, J and clone size derive from that table, while D and trimming were established from the DNA sequence. The sample lists 200,000 to 300,000 clones, roughly 88% occurring once.

Sequenced input: peripheral blood. V is TRBV5-5 and J is TRBJ2-2; possible D gene TRBD2, 6 bases. This TCR came from a man aged 40-49 years who had recovered from COVID-19. The CDR3: CASSLVRGATGELFF. The DNA of the CDR3 is TGTGCCAGCAGCTTGGTTCGCGGGGCGACCGGGGAGCTGTTTTTT. Filled out from reference TRBV5-5 and TRBJ2-2, the complete variable domain reads DAGVTQSPTHLIKTRGQQVTLRCSPISGHKSVSWYQQVLGQGPQFIFQYYEKEERGRGNFPDRFSARQFPNYSSELNVNALLLGDSALYLCASSLVRGATGELFFGEGSRLTVL.